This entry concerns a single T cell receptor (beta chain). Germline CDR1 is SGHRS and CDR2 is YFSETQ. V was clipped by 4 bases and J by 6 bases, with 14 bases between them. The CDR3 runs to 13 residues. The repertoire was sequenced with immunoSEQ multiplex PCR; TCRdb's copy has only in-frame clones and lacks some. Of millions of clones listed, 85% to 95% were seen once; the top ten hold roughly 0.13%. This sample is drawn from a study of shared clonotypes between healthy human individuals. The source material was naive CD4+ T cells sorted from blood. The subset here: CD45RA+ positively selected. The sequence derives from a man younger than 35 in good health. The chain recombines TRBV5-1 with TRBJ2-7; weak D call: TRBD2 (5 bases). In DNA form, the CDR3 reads TGCGCCAGCAGCATCGGACTTAATCTCGAGCAGTACTTC. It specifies CASSIGLNLEQYF.